This T cell receptor (beta chain) was identified in a study of blood T cell repertoires in COVID-19. Two consecutive negative NP/OP PCR tests, clearance, or resolved symptoms defined Cohort 3 recovery. V was clipped by 6 bases and J by 2 bases, with 10 bases between them. This CDR3 is 13 amino acids long. This table comes from immunoSEQ multiplex PCR, and its TCRdb copy is limited to in-frame clones, with some not included. The repertoire includes about 180,000 clones, about 90% of them detected once, and about 9.4% sits in the top ten. The gene calls are TRBV12-3 or TRBV12-4 and TRBJ1-1, with D tentatively TRBD1 (6 bases). Sequencing input: PBMCs or T cells enriched from blood (not recorded which). The sequence derives from a woman younger than 35 who had recovered from COVID-19. CDR3 sequence (DNA): TGTGCCAGCAGCCCGGACAGCAACACTGAAGCTTTCTTT. It translates to CASSPDSNTEAFF.